The 14 T cell receptor beta chains below come from one sample, sequenced in a study of blood T cells in healthy people across ages. Alongside a J-beta primer mix, a sample-barcoded 5' primer served in a second PCR lasting 7 to 11 cycles. TCRdb reprocessed the 5' RACE reads with MiXCR, giving one entry per CDR3 protein. Of 980,000 or so distinct CDR3 sequences in the sample, around 48% were seen once. Sequenced input: blood. The receptor set was obtained from a man aged 25-40 years in good health.

The chain links TRBV20-1 to TRBJ2-5, with a weak D call TRBD2 (7 bases). CDR3 length: 14 residues. Looked up from germline, CDR1 is DFQATT and CDR2 is SNEGSKA (reference sequence). V was trimmed by 3 bases and J by 2 bases, leaving 13 bases between them. The CDR3 DNA is TGCAGTGCTAGGAGCGGGACAAATCAAGAGACCCAGTACTTC. It translates to CSARSGTNQETQYF.

This chain joins TRBV6-1 and TRBJ1-2; 9 bases are a match to TRBD1. Germline V gene data show CDR1 as MNHNS and CDR2 as SASEGT. The CDR3 runs to 14 residues. With V trimmed by 7 bases and J by 2 bases, 5 bases remained unmatched. CDR3 protein: CASTPGQGNYGYTF. As DNA, the CDR3 is TGTGCCAGCACCCCGGGACAGGGAAACTATGGCTACACCTTC.

This clonotype was counted ten times or more. The chain uses TRBV28 and TRBJ2-7; the match to TRBD1 covers 7 bases. The ends lost 5 bases at V and 5 bases at J; junction bases unmatched: 6. CDR1 and CDR2 from the germline V gene are MDHEN and SYDVKM. The CDR3 runs 13 residues. In nucleotides, the CDR3 is TGTGCCAGCAGTGTAATAGGGGGCCACGAGCAGTACTTC. It translates to CASSVIGGHEQYF.

The table lists this clonotype with a few counts. The gene calls are TRBV14 and TRBJ2-7, with D tentatively TRBD1 or TRBD2 (5 bases each). The CDR3 consists of 14 residues. Between the trimmed V and J ends, which lost 3 bases and 2 bases, there was a span of 11 bases. Germline V CDR1 and CDR2: SGHDN, FVKESK. CDR3 amino acids: CASSHNSGPYEQYF. Here the CDR3 DNA reads TGTGCCAGCAGCCATAACTCGGGACCCTACGAGCAGTACTTC.

The chain is built from TRBV4-2 and TRBJ2-7, with 16 positions matching TRBD2. CDR1 is LGHNA and CDR2 is YNFKEQ in the germline V gene. V was pared by 6 bases and J by 4 bases, with 3 bases of the junction left unmatched. The CDR3 runs to 15 residues. The CDR3 sequence: CASRGTSGGAYEQYF. The CDR3, as DNA: TGTGCCAGCAGGGGGACTAGCGGGGGGGCTTACGAGCAGTACTTC.

The rearrangement joins TRBV4-3 to TRBJ1-4; D call uncertain. Trimming took 0 bases from V and 3 from J, leaving 14 bases between them. Per germline, CDR1 LGHNA and CDR2 YSLEER. This CDR3 region has 17 residues. In nucleotides, the CDR3 is TGCGCCAGCAGCCAAGAACCTCTGTCAATACCTAATGAAAAACTGTTTTTT. Its translation: CASSQEPLSIPNEKLFF.

This clonotype has just a few counts. The chain combines TRBV4-3 with TRBJ2-7, with 8 bases matching TRBD1. J gave up 3 bases and V 0 bases, and 4 bases lay outside the gene matches. This CDR3 region has 15 residues. Germline lookup yields CDR1 LGHNA and CDR2 YSLEER. DNA of the CDR3: TGCGCCAGCAGCCAAGATCAGGGGGCGGTCTACGAGCAGTACTTC. Protein: CASSQDQGAVYEQYF.

A remark on this clonotype: Since a much larger clone is just one base distant, this may be a read error. The rearrangement uses TRBV7-2 and TRBJ2-5; D gene unclear. This CDR3 is built from 15 residues. Germline CDR1 and CDR2: SGHTA and FQGNSA. The ends were cut back, 2 bases at V and 5 bases at J, with 15 bases in the middle. CDR3 region: CASSLNGRVGETQYF. The CDR3 bases are TGTGCCAGCAGCTTAAATGGACGGGTTGGGGAGACCCAGTACTTC.

The chain uses TRBV6-6 and TRBJ1-1; 9 bases line up with TRBD1. Trimming took 7 bases from V and 5 from J; bases not matched to a gene: 5. The CDR3 length is 13 residues. Germline CDR1 and CDR2: MNHNY and SVGAGI (reference sequence). The DNA of the CDR3 is TGTGCCAGCACCCGGGACAGGGCAACTGAAGCTTTCTTT. Protein product: CASTRDRATEAFF.

The chain combines TRBV29-1 with TRBJ1-2; D gene ambiguous. Trimming cost V 4 bases and J 8 bases, with 32 bases left between them. Germline lookup yields CDR1 SQVTM and CDR2 ANQGSEA. This CDR3 region has 18 residues. The CDR3: CSVVHENGKTLPIGGYTF. The CDR3 DNA sequence: TGCAGCGTTGTTCACGAAAATGGGAAAACGCTACCCATCGGGGGCTACACCTTC.

V usage is TRBV7-2 and J usage is TRBJ1-6; D is unresolved. CDR1 and CDR2 (germline): SGHTA, FQGNSA. Trimming removed 0 bases from V and 6 bases from J, with 12 bases in between. This CDR3 region has 16 residues. DNA of the CDR3: TGTGCCAGCAGCTTAGCGTCTGGACGGACTAATTCACCCCTCCACTTT. It translates to CASSLASGRTNSPLHF.

The chain uses TRBV20-1 and TRBJ2-7; 7 nucleotides align to TRBD1. V shed 6 bases and J 3 bases; nucleotides not matched to a gene: 5. Germline values: CDR1 DFQATT, CDR2 SNEGSKA (reference sequence). The CDR3 is 12 amino acids. The CDR3, as DNA: TGCAGTGCCCAGGGGGTCGTCTACGAGCAGTACTTC. This gives the protein CSAQGVVYEQYF.

The chain links TRBV12-3 or TRBV12-4 to TRBJ1-6, with no clear D. V lost 6 bases, J lost 9 bases, and 15 bases lay in between. The CDR3 loop spans 14 amino acids. CDR3 DNA: TGTGCCAGCAGCTCCGGGATAGACTTTTCACCCCTCCACTTT. Residues: CASSSGIDFSPLHF.

The chain carries TRBV28 and TRBJ1-1; D is uncertain. The CDR3 loop spans 14 amino acids. Trimming left V 5 bases short and J 11 bases short, with 21 bases between. Germline V gives CDR1 MDHEN, CDR2 SYDVKM. For the CDR3, the DNA is TGTGCCAGCAGTCCCGACAAAAGTATACAGAGCGCTTTCTTT. It codes for CASSPDKSIQSAFF.